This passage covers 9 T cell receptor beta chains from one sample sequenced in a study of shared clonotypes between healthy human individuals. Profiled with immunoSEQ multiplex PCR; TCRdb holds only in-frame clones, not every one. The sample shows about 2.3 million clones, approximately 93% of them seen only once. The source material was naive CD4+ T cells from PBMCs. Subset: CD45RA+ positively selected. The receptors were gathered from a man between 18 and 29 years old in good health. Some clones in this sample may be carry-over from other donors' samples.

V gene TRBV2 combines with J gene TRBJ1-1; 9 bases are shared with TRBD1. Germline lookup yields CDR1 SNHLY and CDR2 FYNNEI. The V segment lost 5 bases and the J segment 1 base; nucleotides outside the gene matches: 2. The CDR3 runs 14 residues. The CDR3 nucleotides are TGTGCCAGCAGTTACAGGGGGCGGAACACTGAAGCTTTCTTT. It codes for CASSYRGRNTEAFF.

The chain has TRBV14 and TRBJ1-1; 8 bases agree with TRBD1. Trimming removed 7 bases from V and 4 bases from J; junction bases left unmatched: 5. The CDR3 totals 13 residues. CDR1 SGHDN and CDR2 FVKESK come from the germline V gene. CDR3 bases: TGTGCCAGCACCGGACAGGGAGGCACTGAAGCTTTCTTT. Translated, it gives CASTGQGGTEAFF.

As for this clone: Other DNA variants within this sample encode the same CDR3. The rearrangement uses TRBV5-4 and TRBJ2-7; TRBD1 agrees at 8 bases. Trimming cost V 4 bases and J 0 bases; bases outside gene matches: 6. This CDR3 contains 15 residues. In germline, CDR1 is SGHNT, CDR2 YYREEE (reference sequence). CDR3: CASSLGQGLSYEQYF. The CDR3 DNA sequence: TGTGCCAGCAGCCTAGGACAGGGACTCTCCTACGAGCAGTACTTC.

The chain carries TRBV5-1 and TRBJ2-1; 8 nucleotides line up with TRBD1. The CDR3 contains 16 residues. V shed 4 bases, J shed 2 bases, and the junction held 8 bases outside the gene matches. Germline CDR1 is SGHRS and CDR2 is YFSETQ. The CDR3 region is CASSPSGTGTYNEQFF. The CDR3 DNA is TGCGCCAGCAGCCCGTCGGGGACAGGAACCTACAATGAGCAGTTCTTC.

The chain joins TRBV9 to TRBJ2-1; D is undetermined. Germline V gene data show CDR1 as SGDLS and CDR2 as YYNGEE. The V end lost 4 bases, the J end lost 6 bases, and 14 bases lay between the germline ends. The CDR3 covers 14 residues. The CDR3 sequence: CASSPESGRNEQFF. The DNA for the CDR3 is TGTGCCAGCAGCCCCGAGTCCGGGCGCAATGAGCAGTTCTTC.

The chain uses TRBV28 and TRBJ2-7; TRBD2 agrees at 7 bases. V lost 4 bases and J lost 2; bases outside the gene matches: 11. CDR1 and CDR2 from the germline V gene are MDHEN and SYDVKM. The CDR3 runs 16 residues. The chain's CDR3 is CASSSRVGTIPYEQYF. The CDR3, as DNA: TGTGCCAGCAGTTCCCGCGTCGGGACTATCCCCTACGAGCAGTACTTC.

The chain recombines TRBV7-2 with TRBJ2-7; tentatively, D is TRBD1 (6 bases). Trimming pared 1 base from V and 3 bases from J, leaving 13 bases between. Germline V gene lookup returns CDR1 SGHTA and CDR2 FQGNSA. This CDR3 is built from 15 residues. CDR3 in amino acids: CASSLVGTSNYEQYF. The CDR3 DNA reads TGTGCCAGCAGCTTAGTAGGGACAAGCAACTACGAGCAGTACTTC.

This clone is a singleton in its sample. The CDR3 DNA sequence: TGTGCCAGCAGTTTAGGGAATAACTATGGCTACACCTTC. Amino acids: CASSLGNNYGYTF. This rearrangement joins TRBV28 to TRBJ1-2; D unclear. Germline loops: CDR1 MDHEN, CDR2 SYDVKM. V lost 2 bases and J 1 base, leaving 5 bases between the germline ends. This CDR3 comprises 13 residues.

CDR3 sequence: CATSRGRGWEGYTF. CDR3 in DNA: TGTGCCACCAGCAGAGGGCGCGGGTGGGAAGGCTACACCTTC. The chain employs TRBV15 and TRBJ1-2, with unresolved D. Germline V CDR1 and CDR2: LNHNV, YYDKDF (reference sequence). Trimming shortened V by 1 base and J by 8 bases, and 14 bases separated the two germline ends. The CDR3 has 14 amino acids.